This passage covers 12 T cell receptor beta chains from one sample sequenced in a study of blood T cell repertoires in COVID-19. This table comes from immunoSEQ multiplex PCR, and its TCRdb copy is limited to in-frame clones, with some not included. This table holds 180,000 or so clones, about 80% found once. The sequenced material came from peripheral blood. The receptors derive from a woman in her forties or fifties with active or convalescent COVID-19.

This chain links TRBV5-1 with TRBJ2-1, with D possibly being TRBD2 (5 bases). Germline V gives CDR1 SGHRS, CDR2 YFSETQ. The CDR3 runs 15 residues. The ends were cut back, 5 bases at V and 0 bases at J, with 12 bases in the middle. Here the CDR3 reads CASSSAGSSYNEQFF. As DNA, the CDR3 is TGCGCCAGCAGTTCCGCGGGTAGCTCCTACAATGAGCAGTTCTTC. Using reference TRBV5-1 and TRBJ2-1 for the parts outside the CDR3, the full variable domain is KAGVTQTPRYLIKTRGQQVTLSCSPISGHRSVSWYQQTPGQGLQFLFEYFSETQRNKGNFPGRFSGRQFSNSRSEMNVSTLELGDSALYLCASSSAGSSYNEQFFGPGTRLTVL.

This clone came up once. This chain connects TRBV9 to TRBJ2-2; D is possibly TRBD2 (5 bases). The CDR3 has 15 residues. Trimming left V 0 bases short and J 1 base short, with 7 bases between. Germline CDR1 and CDR2: SGDLS and YYNGEE. DNA for the CDR3: TGTGCCAGCAGCGTAGAGCGGCGGAACACCGGGGAGCTGTTTTTT. As protein: CASSVERRNTGELFF.

This clone was seen a single time. The gene calls are TRBV12-3 or TRBV12-4 and TRBJ1-1; D unclear. CDR3 length equals 13 residues. V dropped 3 bases and J dropped 0 bases, with 5 bases sitting between them. Here the CDR3 DNA reads TGTGCCAGCAGTTTGGGCATGAACACTGAAGCTTTCTTT. Translated: CASSLGMNTEAFF.

The chain joins TRBV5-1 to TRBJ1-1, with TRBD1 matching over 10 bases. Germline V CDR1 and CDR2: SGHRS, YFSETQ. The CDR3 totals 16 residues. J was trimmed by 0 bases and V by 4 bases; bases with no gene match: 6. The CDR3 spells CASSDRDRGMNTEAFF. As DNA, the CDR3 is TGCGCCAGCAGCGACCGGGACAGGGGCATGAACACTGAAGCTTTCTTT. Variable domain in full (rest from reference TRBV5-1 and TRBJ1-1): KAGVTQTPRYLIKTRGQQVTLSCSPISGHRSVSWYQQTPGQGLQFLFEYFSETQRNKGNFPGRFSGRQFSNSRSEMNVSTLELGDSALYLCASSDRDRGMNTEAFFGQGTRLTVV.

V and J are TRBV18 and TRBJ1-1; 9 nucleotides align to TRBD1. CDR1 and CDR2 (germline): KGHSH, LQKENI. V lost 5 bases and J lost 1; bases outside the gene matches: 5. The CDR3 runs to 15 residues. The DNA of the CDR3 is TGTGCCAGCTCAGCGGGACAGGGCTGGAACACTGAAGCTTTCTTT. Translated: CASSAGQGWNTEAFF.

This clone has just a few counts. CDR3 in DNA: TGTGCCAGTAGTATCCCGGGGTTCCTCTATGGCTACACCTTC. Translated, it gives CASSIPGFLYGYTF. The chain is built from TRBV19 and TRBJ1-2; no reliable D call. Per the germline V gene, CDR1 is LNHDA and CDR2 is SQIVND (reference sequence). V lost 3 bases to trimming and J lost 4 bases, with 12 bases between them. This CDR3 has 14 residues.

V is TRBV5-1 and J is TRBJ1-3, with D possibly matching TRBD1 (5 bases). Germline V CDR1 and CDR2: SGHRS, YFSETQ. The V end lost 2 bases, the J end lost 0 bases, and 18 bases lay between the germline ends. This CDR3 has 18 residues. CDR3 protein: CASSFGAGNLGSGNTIYF. CDR3 bases: TGCGCCAGCAGCTTTGGTGCAGGGAATTTGGGCTCTGGAAACACCATATATTTT.

The chain has TRBV19 and TRBJ2-7; the match to TRBD2 covers 9 bases. The CDR3 has 15 amino acids. V shed 2 bases and J 2 bases; nucleotides not matched to a gene: 4. Germline CDR1 reads LNHDA; CDR2 reads SQIVND (reference sequence). CDR3 sequence reads: CASSITSGPPYEQYF. The CDR3 region has the DNA TGTGCCAGTAGTATAACTAGCGGGCCCCCCTACGAGCAGTACTTC.

This clone was found a few times. The chain employs TRBV29-1 and TRBJ2-6; D is possibly TRBD1 (6 bases). Trimming took off 1 base at V and 0 bases at J, with 19 bases between the two ends. This CDR3 has 19 amino acids. Germline CDR1 reads SQVTM; CDR2 reads ANQGSEA. The CDR3 DNA is TGCAGCGTTGAAGCCCTTAATTACGAACAGGGCTCTGGGGCCAACGTCCTGACTTTC. This encodes CSVEALNYEQGSGANVLTF.

This sequence joins TRBV5-3 and TRBJ2-5, with a weak D call TRBD2 (6 bases). TRBV5-3 is annotated as an ORF whose role is uncertain. V was clipped by 4 bases and J by 4 bases, with 23 bases between them. The CDR3 sequence is 17 residues long. CDR3 residues: CARSPSLEGKISETQYF. As DNA, the CDR3 is TGTGCCAGAAGCCCCAGCCTGGAGGGCAAAATTTCAGAGACCCAGTACTTC.

The chain is built from TRBV7-2 and TRBJ2-1; 7 bases fit TRBD2. This CDR3 comprises 16 residues. Per germline, CDR1 SGHTA and CDR2 FQGNSA. V lost 1 base and J lost 3; bases outside the gene matches: 6. CDR3 amino acids: CASSLGPGGHYNEQFF. The CDR3 nucleotides are TGTGCCAGCAGCTTAGGCCCGGGAGGACACTACAATGAGCAGTTCTTC.

The chain has TRBV27 and TRBJ1-4, with D unresolved. Germline lookup yields CDR1 MNHEY and CDR2 SMNVEV (reference sequence). The length of the CDR3 is 16 residues. Trimming cost V 5 bases and J 3 bases, with 16 bases left between them. This chain's CDR3 is CASSPRRAGANEKLFF. The DNA of the CDR3 is TGTGCCAGCAGTCCCCGCAGAGCGGGAGCTAATGAAAAACTGTTTTTT.